These 23 T cell receptor beta chains originate from one sample sequenced in a study of Graves' ophthalmopathy and Graves' hyperthyroidism. RNA served as the template for amplifying TCR beta CDR3 regions. After a first-round RT-PCR with HTBI primers, a second-round multiplex PCR was run. TCRdb processed the multiplex PCR reads anew with MiXCR; each CDR3 protein has one entry. There are about 620,000 distinct CDR3 sequences in the sample; about a fifth occur only once, and roughly 7.4% lies in the top ten. The material sequenced was peripheral blood. Every receptor here comes from a woman younger than 35 with stable Graves' hyperthyroidism. Some clones in this sample may be carry-over from other donors' samples.

This clonotype was seen at least ten times. J is TRBJ1-2 and V is TRBV12-3 or TRBV12-4; perhaps TRBD1 as D (6 bases). Trimming removed 6 bases from V and 3 bases from J, with 14 bases in between. The length of the CDR3 is 14 residues. The CDR3 spells CASRRQVRDYGYTF. The CDR3 nucleotides read TGTGCCAGCAGGCGACAGGTTAGAGACTATGGCTACACCTTC.

Ten or more counts support this clonotype. The genes are TRBV5-1 and TRBJ2-7; D uncertain. Looked up from germline, CDR1 is SGHRS and CDR2 is YFSETQ. V gave up 0 bases and J gave up 5 bases, with 9 bases separating them. CDR3 size: 13 residues. The CDR3 DNA is TGCGCCAGCAGCTTGGCCGAGAGAAACGAGCAGTACTTC. Protein: CASSLAERNEQYF.

This clonotype was recorded many times. CDR3 DNA: TGTGCCAGCAGTAGCCAGGACAGGGCCGAGACCGGGGAGCTGTTTTTT. Amino acids: CASSSQDRAETGELFF. The chain has TRBV11-3 and TRBJ2-2, with 8 bases lining up with TRBD1. The CDR3 runs 16 residues. V shed 6 bases, J shed 5 bases, and the junction held 11 bases outside the gene matches. The germline CDR1 and CDR2 sequences are SGHNT and YENEEA.

This clonotype has ten or more counts. This rearrangement joins TRBV5-1 to TRBJ1-2; 8 bases fit TRBD1. Germline V gene sequence: CDR1 SGHRS, CDR2 YFSETQ. The CDR3 contains 14 residues. J was trimmed by 4 bases and V by 0 bases; bases with no gene match: 2. The CDR3 loop is CASSLGDRSYGYTF. CDR3 coding DNA: TGCGCCAGCAGCTTGGGGGACAGGAGCTATGGCTACACCTTC.

The chain joins TRBV6-2 or TRBV6-3 to TRBJ2-7; 8 nucleotides line up with TRBD2. V lost 0 bases and J lost 6; bases outside the gene matches: 4. The CDR3 loop spans 14 amino acids. The germline CDR1 and CDR2 sequences are MNHEY and SVGEGT. The CDR3 protein is CASSYSRTSTEQYF. The CDR3 nucleotides read TGTGCCAGCAGTTACTCCCGGACTAGCACCGAGCAGTACTTC.

In its sample, this clonotype was seen once. In DNA, the CDR3 is TGTGCCAGCAGTTCGCCGGGACCCCCGAACACTGAAGCTTTCTTT. This codes for CASSSPGPPNTEAFF. The rearrangement joins TRBV12-3 or TRBV12-4 to TRBJ1-1; maybe TRBD1 (5 bases). The CDR3 is 15 amino acids. The germline V and J ends were trimmed by 4 bases and 1 base, with 13 bases remaining between them.

In this sample, this clonotype turned up many times. The chain links TRBV25-1 to TRBJ2-5; D remains ambiguous. This CDR3 has 14 residues. Germline V gene lookup returns CDR1 MGHDK and CDR2 SYGVNS. The V end was cut by 3 bases, the J end by 5 bases, with 13 bases between. In nucleotides, the CDR3 is TGTGCCAGCAGTGACACAGCCGCCGGGGAGACCCAGTACTTC. This encodes CASSDTAAGETQYF.

This clonotype was seen ten or more times. This chain connects TRBV12-3 or TRBV12-4 to TRBJ2-7, with D hard to call. Trimming stripped 3 bases from V and 1 base from J, with 4 bases between. The CDR3 contains 12 residues. CDR3 coding DNA: TGTGCCAGCAGTTTTGGATCCTACGAGCAGTACTTC. As protein: CASSFGSYEQYF.

There are many counts of this clonotype. V is TRBV6-5 and J is TRBJ1-1; D is unresolved. The CDR3 extends over 14 amino acids. Trimming pared 0 bases from V and 6 bases from J, leaving 11 bases between. Germline V gene lookup returns CDR1 MNHEY and CDR2 SVGAGI. The CDR3 coding sequence is TGTGCCAGCAGTTACTCGAGCGAAGGATCTGAAGCTTTCTTT. This encodes CASSYSSEGSEAFF.

This clonotype was seen a few times. This rearrangement joins TRBV28 to TRBJ1-1, with 7 bases aligning to TRBD1. CDR3 length: 14 residues. Germline V gives CDR1 MDHEN, CDR2 SYDVKM. With 3 bases clipped from V and 5 bases from J, the junction kept 6 bases outside the gene matches. The DNA of the CDR3 is TGTGCCAGCAGTTTGAGGCAGGGGGTAACTGAAGCTTTCTTT. Translation gives CASSLRQGVTEAFF.

The V call is TRBV6-5, the J call TRBJ1-1; 10 positions agree with TRBD1. Germline values: CDR1 MNHEY, CDR2 SVGAGI. The CDR3 loop spans 15 amino acids. V lost 2 bases to trimming and J lost 5 bases; unmatched junction nucleotides: 5. CDR3 residues: CASSYAPDRGTEAFF. CDR3 nucleotide sequence: TGTGCCAGCAGTTACGCTCCGGACAGGGGGACTGAAGCTTTCTTT.

Many counts were recorded for this clonotype. The chain uses TRBV20-1 and TRBJ1-5; D is unclear. V lost 3 bases, J lost 0 bases, and 12 bases lay in between. The CDR3 sequence is 15 residues long. The germline V gene encodes CDR1 DFQATT and CDR2 SNEGSKA (reference sequence). The DNA of the CDR3 is TGCAGTGCTAGCGCCGCGGGGTATAGCAATCAGCCCCAGCATTTT. Its protein product is CSASAAGYSNQPQHF.

This clonotype has at least ten counts. The V call is TRBV6-5, the J call TRBJ2-7, with 13 bases identical to TRBD2. The length of the CDR3 is 16 residues. Germline lookup yields CDR1 MNHEY and CDR2 SVGAGI. With 0 bases clipped from V and 2 bases from J, the junction kept 1 base outside the gene matches. The CDR3 region has the DNA TGTGCCAGCAGTTACTCGGGACTAGCGGGAACCTACGAGCAGTACTTC. It codes for CASSYSGLAGTYEQYF.

There are many counts of this clonotype. This rearrangement joins TRBV20-1 to TRBJ2-5; 8 nucleotides match TRBD2. The V segment lost 4 bases and the J segment 5 bases; nucleotides outside the gene matches: 15. CDR3 length: 16 amino acids. Germline values: CDR1 DFQATT, CDR2 SNEGSKA (reference sequence). The CDR3 nucleotides are TGCAGTGCTACCCCCCGGCGGTCGGCTAGCGGGGAGACCCAGTACTTC. This codes for CSATPRRSASGETQYF.

At least ten counts were recorded for this clonotype. The CDR3 here is CSASLTGANVLTF. The CDR3 nucleotides are TGCAGTGCTAGTTTAACAGGGGCCAACGTCCTGACTTTC. The V and J genes are TRBV20-1 and TRBJ2-6; D is uncertain. The CDR3 contains 13 residues. CDR1 is DFQATT and CDR2 is SNEGSKA in the germline V gene (reference sequence). Trimming cost V 3 bases and J 4 bases, with 7 bases left between them.

This clonotype was seen ten or more times. V usage is TRBV12-3 or TRBV12-4 and J usage is TRBJ1-6; D ambiguous. The CDR3 totals 13 residues. V lost 1 base and J 7 bases, leaving 5 bases between the germline ends. Here the CDR3 DNA reads TGTGCCAGCAGTTTAGGGATGAATTCACCCCTCCACTTT. This encodes CASSLGMNSPLHF.

This clonotype was found a few times. The J gene is TRBJ2-7, the V gene TRBV29-1, with a weak D call TRBD2 (5 bases). Germline V gives CDR1 SQVTM, CDR2 ANQGSEA. V lost 4 bases, J lost 5 bases, and 9 bases lay in between. CDR3 length: 11 residues. The CDR3 reads CSVGREHEQYF. The CDR3 DNA sequence: TGCAGCGTTGGTAGGGAGCACGAGCAGTACTTC.

This clonotype has a count of ten or more. The chain uses TRBV7-9 and TRBJ1-1; D ambiguous. With 2 bases removed from V and 5 bases from J, the gap between germline ends came to 3 bases. This CDR3 is 11 amino acids long. Germline V gene data show CDR1 as SEHNR and CDR2 as FQNEAQ (reference sequence). The CDR3 DNA reads TGTGCCAGCAGCTTATGGACTGAAGCTTTCTTT. It specifies CASSLWTEAFF. Full variable domain (outside the CDR3, taken from reference TRBV7-9 and TRBJ1-1): DTGVSQNPRHKITKRGQNVTFRCDPISEHNRLYWYRQTLGQGPEFLTYFQNEAQLEKSRLLSDRFSAERPKGSFSTLEIQRTEQGDSAMYLCASSLWTEAFFGQGTRLTVV.

The chain couples TRBV27 to TRBJ1-5, with TRBD1 as a possible D gene (5 bases). The germline gives CDR1 MNHEY, CDR2 SMNVEV (reference sequence). The V and J ends lost 2 bases and 3 bases respectively, with 14 bases between them. CDR3 length: 16 amino acids. The CDR3 nucleotides are TGTGCCAGCAGTTTACGTAACCAGGGCAACAATCAGCCCCAGCATTTT. Translated, it gives CASSLRNQGNNQPQHF.

This clonotype was seen more than once but under ten times. The chain carries TRBV29-1 and TRBJ1-3; no clear D gene. Trimming left V 5 bases short and J 2 bases short, with 7 bases between. Germline V gene data show CDR1 as SQVTM and CDR2 as ANQGSEA. The CDR3 spans 12 residues. The CDR3 sequence is CSVWGAGNTIYF. The CDR3 DNA follows: TGCAGCGTTTGGGGAGCTGGAAACACCATATATTTT.

This clonotype was counted many times. CDR3 sequence reads: CASSTRGVKETQYF. The DNA for the CDR3 is TGTGCCAGCAGCACACGGGGGGTAAAAGAGACCCAGTACTTC. The chain recombines TRBV13 with TRBJ2-5; TRBD2 matches at 7 bases. The V gene end was trimmed by 5 bases and the J gene end by 3 bases; junction bases not matched to a gene: 6. The CDR3 contains 14 residues. Germline-derived CDR1 and CDR2 are PRHDT and FYEKMQ (reference sequence).

This clonotype has at least ten counts. The rearrangement uses TRBV5-1 and TRBJ2-5, with 8 bases fitting TRBD1. J was trimmed by 5 bases and V by 3 bases; bases with no gene match: 6. In germline, CDR1 is SGHRS, CDR2 YFSETQ. The CDR3 has 14 amino acids. Written as DNA, the CDR3 is TGCGCCAGCAGCTCGCAGGGGGCAGGGGAGACCCAGTACTTC. This sequence encodes CASSSQGAGETQYF.

This clonotype occurred a few times. The chain uses TRBV5-1 and TRBJ2-5, with 8 bases lining up with TRBD1. The germline CDR1 and CDR2 sequences are SGHRS and YFSETQ. The length of the CDR3 is 19 residues. The junction had 19 bases not matched to a gene; V was cut back by 5 bases and J by 1 base. CDR3 sequence reads: CASSSVAQGVFSSQETQYF. The CDR3 DNA follows: TGCGCCAGCAGTTCTGTGGCACAGGGGGTATTCTCATCCCAAGAGACCCAGTACTTC. The full variable domain, rest sourced from reference TRBV5-1 and TRBJ2-5, is KAGVTQTPRYLIKTRGQQVTLSCSPISGHRSVSWYQQTPGQGLQFLFEYFSETQRNKGNFPGRFSGRQFSNSRSEMNVSTLELGDSALYLCASSSVAQGVFSSQETQYFGPGTRLLVL.